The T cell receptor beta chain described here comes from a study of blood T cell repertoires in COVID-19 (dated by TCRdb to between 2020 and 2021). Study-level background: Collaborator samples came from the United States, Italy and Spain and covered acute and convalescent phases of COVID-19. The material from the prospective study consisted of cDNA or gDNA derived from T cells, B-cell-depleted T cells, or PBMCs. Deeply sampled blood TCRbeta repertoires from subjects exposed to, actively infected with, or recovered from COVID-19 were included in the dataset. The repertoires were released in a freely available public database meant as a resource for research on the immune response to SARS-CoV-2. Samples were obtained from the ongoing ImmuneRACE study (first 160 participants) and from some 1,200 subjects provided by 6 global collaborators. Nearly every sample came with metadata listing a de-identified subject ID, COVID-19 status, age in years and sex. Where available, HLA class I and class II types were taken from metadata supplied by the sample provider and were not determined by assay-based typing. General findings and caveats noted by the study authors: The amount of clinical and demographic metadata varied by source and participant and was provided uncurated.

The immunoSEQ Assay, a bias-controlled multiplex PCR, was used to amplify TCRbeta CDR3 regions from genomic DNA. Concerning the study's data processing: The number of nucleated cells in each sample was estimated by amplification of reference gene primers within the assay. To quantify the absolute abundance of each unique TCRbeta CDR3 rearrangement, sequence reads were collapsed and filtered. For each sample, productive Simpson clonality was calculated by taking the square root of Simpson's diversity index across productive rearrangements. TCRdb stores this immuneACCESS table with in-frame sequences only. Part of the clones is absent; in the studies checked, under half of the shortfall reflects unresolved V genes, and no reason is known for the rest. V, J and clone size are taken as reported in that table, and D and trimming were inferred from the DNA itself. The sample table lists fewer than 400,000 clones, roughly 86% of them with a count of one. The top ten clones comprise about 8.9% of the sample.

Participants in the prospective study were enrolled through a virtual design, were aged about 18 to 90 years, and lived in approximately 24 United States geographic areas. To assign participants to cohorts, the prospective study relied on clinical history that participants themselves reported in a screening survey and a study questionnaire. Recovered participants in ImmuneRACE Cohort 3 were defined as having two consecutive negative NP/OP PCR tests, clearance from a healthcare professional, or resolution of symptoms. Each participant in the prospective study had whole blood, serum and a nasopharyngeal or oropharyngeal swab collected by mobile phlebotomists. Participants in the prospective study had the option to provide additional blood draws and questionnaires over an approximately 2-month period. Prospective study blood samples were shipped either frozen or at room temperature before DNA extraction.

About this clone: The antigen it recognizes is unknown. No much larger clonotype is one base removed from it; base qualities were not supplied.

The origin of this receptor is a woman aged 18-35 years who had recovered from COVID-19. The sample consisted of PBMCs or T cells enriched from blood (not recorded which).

The encoded CDR3 is CASSWTDTNTEAFF. The base sequence is TGTGCCAGCAGCTGGACAGATACGAACACTGAAGCTTTCTTT. Recombination connected TRBV5-6 to TRBJ1-1, and perhaps TRBD1 as D gene, on 6 matching bases. From its cysteine to its phenylalanine, the CDR3 spans 14 amino acids. Left in the record is the CDR3 DNA by itself, 42 bases read in frame from the first base. Cut back by 3 bases and 1 base, the V and J ends lie 10 bases apart. As encoded in the germline V gene, CDR1 is SGHDT while CDR2 is YYEEEE.